Presented here are 30 T cell receptor beta chains from one specimen sequenced in a study of shared clonotypes between healthy human individuals (dated by TCRdb to 2020 to 2021). Library preparation employed the immunoSEQ multiplex PCR assay. Not all clones reach the TCRdb copy of this immuneACCESS table, which keeps in-frame sequences only. Checked studies attribute under half of the gap to unresolved V genes and leave the rest unexplained. A total of over a million clones appear in this sample, approximately 98% of them only once. Roughly 0.4% of the sample comes from the top ten. The source material was naive CD4+ T cells sorted from blood. What the cell subset or site label conveys for this sample: CD45RA+ positively selected. These receptors came from a man under 40 in good health.

This sequence joins TRBV28 and TRBJ1-4, with D possibly being TRBD1 (6 bases). Looked up from germline, CDR1 is MDHEN and CDR2 is SYDVKM. V was shortened by 0 bases and J by 4 bases, with 9 bases between the two germline ends. This CDR3 has 15 amino acids. The CDR3 sequence is CASSLWGQRNEKLFF. DNA of the CDR3: TGTGCCAGCAGTTTATGGGGACAACGTAATGAAAAACTGTTTTTT.

The chain couples TRBV19 to TRBJ1-2, with D perhaps TRBD1 (5 bases). Trimming stripped 4 bases from V and 0 bases from J, with 9 bases between. In germline, CDR1 is LNHDA, CDR2 SQIVND (reference sequence). The CDR3 sequence is 14 residues long. CDR3 sequence reads: CASSTGPANYGYTF. The CDR3 nucleotides are TGTGCCAGTAGTACGGGACCTGCTAACTATGGCTACACCTTC. Drawing the rest from reference TRBV19 and TRBJ1-2, the complete variable domain is DGGITQSPKYLFRKEGQNVTLSCEQNLNHDAMYWYRQDPGQGLRLIYYSQIVNDFQKGDIAEGYSVSREKKESFPLTVTSAQKNPTAFYLCASSTGPANYGYTFGSGTRLTVV.

CDR3 DNA sequence: TGTGCCAGCAGCTTAGAGGCCTATGGCTACACCTTC. This sequence encodes CASSLEAYGYTF. The chain employs TRBV7-4 and TRBJ1-2; D is undetermined. The V end was cut by 1 base, the J end by 4 bases, with 4 bases between. The germline V gene encodes CDR1 SGHVT and CDR2 SQSDAQ. The CDR3 spans 12 residues.

This chain uses TRBV7-3 with TRBJ2-7; 8 positions match TRBD2. The germline CDR1 and CDR2 sequences are SGHTA and FQGTGA. This CDR3 contains 15 residues. Trimming at V came to 5 bases and at J to 6 bases, leaving 12 bases not matched to a gene. Here the CDR3 reads CASSPQPGTRGEQYF. CDR3 sequence (DNA): TGTGCCAGCAGCCCCCAACCCGGGACTAGGGGCGAGCAGTACTTC.

V is TRBV25-1 and J is TRBJ2-7; either TRBD1 or TRBD2 may supply D (5 bases each). V was trimmed by 7 bases and J by 5 bases, leaving 18 bases between them. Germline V gene sequence: CDR1 MGHDK, CDR2 SYGVNS. This CDR3 comprises 14 residues. CDR3 protein: CASNPVNGGDEQYF. CDR3 DNA: TGTGCCAGCAATCCGGTGAATGGGGGTGACGAGCAGTACTTC.

V and J are TRBV18 and TRBJ2-4; D is uncertain. V was clipped by 2 bases and J by 7 bases, with 9 bases between them. Germline CDR1 is KGHSH and CDR2 is LQKENI. The CDR3 spans 13 residues. CDR3 in amino acids: CASSPGAGNIQYF. In DNA, the CDR3 is TGTGCCAGCTCACCAGGCGCCGGGAACATTCAGTACTTC.

In regard to this clone: At the DNA level, this CDR3 is encoded by other sequences in the same sample as well. J is TRBJ2-3 and V is TRBV4-3; 10 nucleotides align to TRBD2. V lost 3 bases to trimming and J lost 0 bases; unmatched junction nucleotides: 0. This CDR3 has 15 residues. CDR1 and CDR2 (germline): LGHNA, YSLEER. As DNA, the CDR3 is TGCGCCAGCAGCCAGACTAGCGGGAGCACAGATACGCAGTATTTT. Residues: CASSQTSGSTDTQYF.

For the CDR3, the DNA is TGTGCCAGCAGCCAAGAAGCGTTTGGGACAGGGGTCAAAAATGAGCAGTTCTTC. Translating it yields CASSQEAFGTGVKNEQFF. The V gene is TRBV4-2, the J gene TRBJ2-1; the match to TRBD1 covers 10 bases. The CDR3 sequence is 18 residues long. The V segment lost 0 bases and the J segment 7 bases; nucleotides outside the gene matches: 12. The germline CDR1 and CDR2 sequences are LGHNA and YNFKEQ.

On this clone: Different DNA sequences within this sample yield the same CDR3. This chain connects TRBV10-2 to TRBJ1-5, with D possibly TRBD1 on 5 matching bases. The CDR3 extends over 15 amino acids. CDR1 and CDR2 (germline): WSHSY, SAAADI. With 0 bases removed from V and 4 bases from J, the gap between germline ends came to 10 bases. The CDR3 protein is CASSESRVGNQPQHF. The CDR3 bases are TGCGCCAGCAGTGAGTCCAGGGTAGGTAATCAGCCCCAGCATTTT.

This chain joins TRBV11-2 and TRBJ2-1, with D possibly being TRBD2 (7 bases). CDR1 and CDR2 (germline): SGHAT, FQNNGV. This CDR3 region has 16 residues. Trimming left V 4 bases short and J 5 bases short, with 18 bases between. CDR3 protein: CASSSIWEGVNNEQFF. CDR3 coding DNA: TGTGCCAGCAGCTCTATTTGGGAGGGGGTTAACAATGAGCAGTTCTTC. The variable domain in full, completed from reference TRBV11-2 and TRBJ2-1, reads EAGVAQSPRYKIIEKRQSVAFWCNPISGHATLYWYQQILGQGPKLLIQFQNNGVVDDSQLPKDRFSAERLKGVDSTLKIQPAKLEDSAVYLCASSSIWEGVNNEQFFGPGTRLTVL.

This rearrangement joins TRBV9 to TRBJ2-3, with a possible D match to TRBD1 (5 bases). V lost 0 bases and J 1 base, leaving 12 bases between the germline ends. This CDR3 spans 16 amino acids. Germline lookup yields CDR1 SGDLS and CDR2 YYNGEE. The CDR3 here is CASSVASGRRTDTQYF. The DNA of the CDR3 is TGTGCCAGCAGCGTAGCTTCAGGGCGGCGCACAGATACGCAGTATTTT.

The V gene is TRBV27, the J gene TRBJ2-1; 10 nucleotides match TRBD2. This CDR3 is built from 14 residues. In germline, CDR1 is MNHEY, CDR2 SMNVEV (reference sequence). Trimming at V came to 3 bases and at J to 9 bases, leaving 5 bases not matched to a gene. CDR3 in DNA: TGTGCCAGCAGTTTTCTAGCGGGAGCTGGTGAGCAGTTCTTC. Protein product: CASSFLAGAGEQFF.

The CDR3 DNA is TGCGCCAGCAGCTACGGACTAGCGGATGTCACAGATACGCAGTATTTT. Amino acid sequence: CASSYGLADVTDTQYF. The rearrangement links TRBV5-1 to TRBJ2-3, with 10 bases matching TRBD2. Trimming cost V 3 bases and J 2 bases; bases outside gene matches: 6. The CDR3 extends over 16 amino acids. Germline V gene sequence: CDR1 SGHRS, CDR2 YFSETQ.

The J gene is TRBJ2-7, the V gene TRBV14; 8 bases match TRBD2. CDR1 SGHDN and CDR2 FVKESK come from the germline V gene. This CDR3 has 15 amino acids. V shed 5 bases and J 3 bases; nucleotides not matched to a gene: 9. CDR3 in amino acids: CASSRAGLGHYEQYF. CDR3 nucleotide sequence: TGTGCCAGCAGCAGGGCGGGACTAGGTCACTACGAGCAGTACTTC. Using reference TRBV14 and TRBJ2-7 for the parts outside the CDR3, the full variable domain is EAGVTQFPSHSVIEKGQTVTLRCDPISGHDNLYWYRRVMGKEIKFLLHFVKESKQDESGMPNNRFLAERTGGTYSTLKVQPAELEDSGVYFCASSRAGLGHYEQYFGPGTRLTVT.

This chain links TRBV11-2 with TRBJ2-1; TRBD2 aligns across 8 bases. From germline, CDR1 is SGHAT and CDR2 FQNNGV. The ends lost 2 bases at V and 6 bases at J; junction bases unmatched: 6. CDR3 size: 15 residues. In DNA, the CDR3 is TGTGCCAGCAGCTTACTCAGCGGGAGCGGCAATGAGCAGTTCTTC. It translates to CASSLLSGSGNEQFF.

The V gene is TRBV9, the J gene TRBJ1-1; no reliable D call. Per germline, CDR1 SGDLS and CDR2 YYNGEE. The CDR3 consists of 14 residues. V was trimmed by 3 bases and J by 5 bases, leaving 14 bases between them. CDR3: CASSETWVGTEAFF. The CDR3 DNA reads as TGTGCCAGCAGCGAGACATGGGTGGGTACTGAAGCTTTCTTT.

The chain has TRBV28 and TRBJ1-2; TRBD1 is a possible D gene (6 bases). The CDR3 is made up of 16 amino acids. Germline CDR1 reads MDHEN; CDR2 reads SYDVKM. Trimming shortened V by 2 bases and J by 4 bases, and 17 bases separated the two germline ends. In DNA, the CDR3 is TGTGCCAGCAGTTTAGCCGGGGGACACCTAATCTATGGCTACACCTTC. Its translation is CASSLAGGHLIYGYTF.

The CDR3 DNA follows: TGTGCCAGCAGCTTACCATCGGCCCGCGGCACTGAAGCTTTCTTT. Protein product: CASSLPSARGTEAFF. The V call is TRBV7-2, the J call TRBJ1-1; no definite D call. Trimming took off 2 bases at V and 4 bases at J, with 14 bases between the two ends. Germline V lookup: CDR1 SGHTA, CDR2 FQGNSA. The CDR3 length is 15 residues.

The V call is TRBV10-3, the J call TRBJ2-2, with D perhaps TRBD2 (5 bases). V lost 3 bases to trimming and J lost 6 bases, with 14 bases between them. Germline V gene data show CDR1 as ENHRY and CDR2 as SYGVKD. The CDR3 is 15 amino acids. CDR3 sequence reads: CAISEVDPSSGELFF. CDR3 in DNA: TGTGCCATCAGTGAAGTGGACCCTAGCTCCGGGGAGCTGTTTTTT.

This clone was observed once. J is TRBJ2-2 and V is TRBV21-1; TRBD1, the D gene given by the table, was not confirmed from the DNA. TRBV21-1 is given as a pseudogene. This CDR3 region has 17 residues. DNA for the CDR3: TGTGCCAGCAGCAAAGACCGAGGACACGCGAACACCGGGGAGCTGTTTTTT. Its translation is CASSKDRGHANTGELFF.

The rearrangement uses TRBV4-3 and TRBJ1-2, with a tentative D call TRBD1 (5 bases). Germline assignment: CDR1 LGHNA and CDR2 YSLEER. This CDR3 is built from 16 residues. The germline V and J ends were trimmed by 0 bases and 4 bases, with 15 bases remaining between them. CDR3 DNA: TGCGCCAGCAGCCAAGATTCAGGGCTCAACTTCTATGGCTACACCTTC. It encodes CASSQDSGLNFYGYTF.

The genes are TRBV9 and TRBJ1-2; D gene unclear. The CDR3 has 13 residues. Germline V gene lookup returns CDR1 SGDLS and CDR2 YYNGEE. V lost 4 bases to trimming and J lost 5 bases, with 12 bases between them. The DNA of the CDR3 is TGTGCCAGCAGCCCGACGGTTTTTTATGGCTACACCTTC. Translating gives CASSPTVFYGYTF.

This sequence joins TRBV30 and TRBJ1-5, with D possibly matching TRBD1 (6 bases). Germline V gene sequence: CDR1 GTSNPN, CDR2 SVGIG (reference sequence). The CDR3 consists of 13 residues. The V gene lost 5 bases and the J gene lost 5 bases, with 13 bases spanning the gap. In nucleotides, the CDR3 is TGTGCCTGGGCAATAAGGGGGGATCAGCCCCAGCATTTT. It translates to CAWAIRGDQPQHF.

This chain's CDR3 is CAISDKGISSGNTIYF. CDR3 bases: TGTGCCATCAGTGATAAGGGAATAAGCTCTGGAAACACCATATATTTT. The chain links TRBV10-3 to TRBJ1-3; D is unresolved. Germline V gene lookup returns CDR1 ENHRY and CDR2 SYGVKD. CDR3 length equals 16 residues. V was clipped by 3 bases and J by 0 bases, with 12 bases between them.

V usage is TRBV25-1 and J usage is TRBJ2-3; D is ambiguous. Germline V lookup: CDR1 MGHDK, CDR2 SYGVNS. Trimming removed 5 bases from V and 3 bases from J, with 9 bases in between. CDR3 length: 13 residues. The CDR3 spells CASSPEVTDTQYF. In nucleotides, the CDR3 is TGTGCCAGCAGTCCCGAGGTAACAGATACGCAGTATTTT.

This chain uses TRBV11-2 with TRBJ2-7; TRBD1 matches 9 bases. The V segment lost 0 bases and the J segment 2 bases; nucleotides outside the gene matches: 2. The V gene's germline CDR1 is SGHAT and CDR2 FQNNGV. This CDR3 is 15 amino acids long. CDR3 nucleotide sequence: TGTGCCAGCAGCTTAGAAAACAGGGGGCCCTACGAGCAGTACTTC. Amino acids: CASSLENRGPYEQYF.

This chain links TRBV18 with TRBJ2-6; no firm D call. Germline CDR1 and CDR2: KGHSH and LQKENI. The CDR3 sequence is 19 residues long. With 1 base removed from V and 0 bases from J, the gap between germline ends came to 16 bases. CDR3 nucleotide sequence: TGTGCCAGCTCACCACTGCATGTGACCCTTATCTCTGGGGCCAACGTCCTGACTTTC. Protein product: CASSPLHVTLISGANVLTF.

Comments on this clone: Within the sample, other DNA sequences also encode this same CDR3. The V call is TRBV18, the J call TRBJ2-5; tentatively, D is TRBD2 (5 bases). Germline V lookup: CDR1 KGHSH, CDR2 LQKENI. The CDR3 length is 13 residues. Trimming left V 0 bases short and J 5 bases short, with 7 bases between. CDR3 sequence (DNA): TGTGCCAGCTCACCACCCGGGGAGGAGACCCAGTACTTC. It is translated as CASSPPGEETQYF.

This chain's CDR3 is CASSFLTFQEQYF. The DNA for the CDR3 is TGTGCCAGCAGCTTTCTGACCTTTCAAGAGCAGTACTTC. The chain links TRBV11-2 to TRBJ2-7; D ambiguous. Germline loops: CDR1 SGHAT, CDR2 FQNNGV. The CDR3 has 13 amino acids. V lost 3 bases and J lost 7, with 13 bases in between.

The chain has TRBV5-4 and TRBJ2-4, with 9 bases lining up with TRBD1. V shed 0 bases and J 8 bases; nucleotides not matched to a gene: 3. CDR3 length: 14 amino acids. CDR1 and CDR2 from the germline V gene are SGHNT and YYREEE (reference sequence). The chain's CDR3 is CASSLDRGPDIQYF. The CDR3 DNA reads as TGTGCCAGCAGCTTGGACAGGGGGCCGGACATTCAGTACTTC.